Listed below are T cell receptor beta chains from one sample, sequenced in a study of blood T cells in healthy people across ages. In TCRdb, the 5' RACE reads were re-called with MiXCR into one record per CDR3 protein. The sample carries roughly 1,500,000 distinct CDR3 sequences, approximately 32% recorded once. The sequencing input was blood. The receptors derive from a woman in her 30s in good health. Both conserved end residues are part of each CDR3. D genes are given only for firm matches. Clone size is shown for a subset of rows, as once, few, many or a class of expanded clone.

v_call	j_call	d_call	clone_size	cdr3_aa	cdr3_nt
TRBV29-1	TRBJ1-2	.	once	CSVKVRGSDGYTF	TGCAGCGTTAAAGTCAGGGGCTCGGATGGCTACACCTTC
TRBV5-1	TRBJ2-2	.	.	CASSKPGRANTGELFF	TGCGCCAGCAGTAAACCGGGACGGGCGAACACCGGGGAGCTGTTTTTT
TRBV12-3/TRBV12-4	TRBJ2-2	TRBD2	.	CASVTGGVTGELFF	TGTGCCAGCGTAACGGGAGGTGTCACCGGGGAGCTGTTTTTT
TRBV12-3/TRBV12-4	TRBJ2-1	TRBD2	.	CASSIPGLAGSEQFF	TGTGCCAGCAGTATTCCGGGACTAGCGGGGAGTGAGCAGTTCTTC
TRBV5-1	TRBJ2-1	TRBD2	few	CASSLAKLAGGINEQFF	TGCGCCAGCAGCTTGGCCAAACTAGCGGGAGGTATCAATGAGCAGTTCTTC
TRBV20-1	TRBJ1-2	.	.	CSTRQLLFNYGYTF	TGCAGTACAAGACAGCTCCTCTTCAACTATGGCTACACCTTC
TRBV27	TRBJ2-7	.	few	CASSLGGFGAFYEQYF	TGTGCCAGCAGTTTAGGAGGCTTCGGGGCTTTTTACGAGCAGTACTTC
TRBV6-5	TRBJ2-7	.	many	CASRGEGPLTLEQYF	TGTGCCAGCAGGGGCGAGGGTCCCCTAACGCTCGAGCAGTACTTC
TRBV29-1	TRBJ2-5	TRBD2	many	CSVQGLAVEETQYF	TGCAGCGTGCAGGGTCTAGCGGTCGAAGAGACCCAGTACTTC
TRBV3-1	TRBJ2-3	.	.	CASSAAMGDTQYF	TGTGCCAGCAGTGCCGCCATGGGAGATACGCAGTATTTT
TRBV6-5	TRBJ2-2	TRBD2	once	CASSYSTFSGIVTGELFF	TGTGCCAGCAGTTACTCAACCTTTAGCGGGATCGTCACCGGGGAGCTGTTTTTT
TRBV25-1	TRBJ1-2	.	few	CASSGRGTLFGYTF	TGTGCCAGCAGTGGCCGGGGGACATTGTTTGGCTACACCTTC
TRBV5-1	TRBJ1-2	.	.	CASQGPGYRNYGYTF	TGCGCCAGCCAGGGGCCCGGGTATAGAAACTATGGCTACACCTTC
TRBV20-1	TRBJ2-1	.	few	CSAKEGAYNEQFF	TGCAGTGCCAAGGAGGGGGCCTACAATGAGCAGTTCTTC
TRBV4-1	TRBJ2-3	TRBD2	.	CASSQVATSGGQGADTQYF	TGCGCCAGCAGCCAAGTTGCGACTAGCGGGGGGCAGGGTGCAGATACGCAGTATTTT
TRBV29-1	TRBJ1-2	.	few	CSVGRGGGGGGNGYTF	TGCAGCGTTGGCCGAGGGGGTGGGGGAGGCGGTAATGGCTACACCTTC
TRBV20-1	TRBJ2-7	TRBD2	many	CSATSGGPSEQYF	TGCAGTGCTACTAGCGGGGGGCCGTCCGAGCAGTACTTC
TRBV10-3	TRBJ1-2	.	.	CAISDPGGGDYYGYTF	TGTGCCATCAGTGATCCCGGGGGGGGCGACTACTATGGCTACACCTTC
TRBV7-7	TRBJ2-7	.	few	CASSFTPGREQYF	TGTGCCAGCAGCTTTACGCCGGGGCGCGAGCAGTACTTC
TRBV20-1	TRBJ2-2	TRBD2	.	CSANVAGSNTGELFF	TGCAGTGCTAACGTAGCGGGGTCGAACACCGGGGAGCTGTTTTTT
TRBV5-1	TRBJ2-7	.	.	CASSLVGTPTYEQYF	TGCGCCAGCAGCTTGGTGGGGACACCGACCTACGAGCAGTACTTC
TRBV7-8	TRBJ1-2	.	few	CASSKDRLSYSYGYTF	TGTGCCAGCAGCAAGGACAGATTATCTTATTCCTATGGCTACACCTTC
TRBV9	TRBJ2-7	TRBD1	.	CASSMTGGEQYF	TGTGCCAGCAGCATGACAGGGGGCGAGCAGTACTTC
TRBV28	TRBJ2-3	TRBD1	few	CASSIGTGDMTDTQYF	TGTGCCAGCAGTATCGGGACAGGGGATATGACAGATACGCAGTATTTT
TRBV7-8	TRBJ2-2	.	few	CASSSKMSGGGGELFF	TGTGCCAGCAGCTCGAAGATGTCGGGTGGCGGCGGGGAGCTGTTTTTT
TRBV15	TRBJ2-7	TRBD1	few	CATRGDSNEQYF	TGTGCCACCAGAGGGGACAGTAACGAGCAGTACTTC
TRBV29-1	TRBJ1-1	.	.	CGVGVQLNTEAFF	TGCGGCGTTGGAGTCCAGTTGAACACTGAAGCTTTCTTT
TRBV7-8	TRBJ2-1	.	.	CASSLRRLPNDEQFF	TGTGCCAGCAGCTTAAGGCGCCTCCCCAACGATGAGCAGTTCTTC
TRBV6-1	TRBJ1-2	.	.	CASRRGGGHGYTF	TGTGCCAGCAGGAGGGGGGGAGGACATGGCTACACCTTC
TRBV20-1	TRBJ2-1	TRBD2	few	CSARGLAGSTSYNEQFF	TGCAGTGCTAGGGGACTAGCGGGCTCAACATCCTACAATGAGCAGTTCTTC